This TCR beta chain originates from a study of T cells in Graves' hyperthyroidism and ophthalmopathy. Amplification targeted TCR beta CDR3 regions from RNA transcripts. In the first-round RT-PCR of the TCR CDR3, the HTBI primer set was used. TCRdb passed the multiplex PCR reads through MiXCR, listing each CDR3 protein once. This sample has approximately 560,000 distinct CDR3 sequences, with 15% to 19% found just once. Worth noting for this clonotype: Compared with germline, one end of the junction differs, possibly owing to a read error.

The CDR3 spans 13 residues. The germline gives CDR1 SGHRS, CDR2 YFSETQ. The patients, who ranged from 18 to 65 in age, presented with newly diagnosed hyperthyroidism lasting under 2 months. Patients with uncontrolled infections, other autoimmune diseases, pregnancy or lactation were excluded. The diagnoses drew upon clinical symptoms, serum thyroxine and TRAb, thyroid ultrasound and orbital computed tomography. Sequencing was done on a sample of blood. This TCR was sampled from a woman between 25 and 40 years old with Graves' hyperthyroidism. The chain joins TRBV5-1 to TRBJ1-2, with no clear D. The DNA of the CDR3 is TGTGCCAGCAGCTTGGCGTGGACGTATGGCTACACCTTC. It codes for CASSLAWTYGYTF.